This TCR beta chain is from a study of T cells after yellow fever vaccination. General study findings and limits: Booster samples showed a return of most primary-vaccination clones (around 95% CD4, over 70% CD8). Few clonotypes appeared in both CD4 and CD8 compartments.

Using its own MiXCR run on the 5' RACE reads, TCRdb lists one record per CDR3 protein. The data contain nearly 550,000 distinct CDR3 sequences, 15% to 20% of them singletons. As to this clonotype: Antigen: not known.

Germline V CDR1 and CDR2: SEHNR, FQNEAQ (reference sequence). V dropped 5 bases and J dropped 5 bases, with 12 bases sitting between them. This CDR3 spans 13 amino acids. The source of this sequence is a man in his thirties or forties who received the YFV17D yellow fever vaccine. Source: PBMCs, taken 15 days after the yellow fever booster vaccination. The V call is TRBV7-9, the J call TRBJ2-5, with D possibly being TRBD1 or TRBD2 (5 bases each). The CDR3 sequence: CASSEGFWETQYF. For the CDR3, the DNA is TGTGCCAGCAGCGAGGGGTTCTGGGAGACCCAGTACTTC.